The 23 T cell receptor beta chains in this list originate from one sample, sequenced in a study of T cell responses to AZD1222 COVID-19 vaccine. Clones were read by immunoSEQ multiplex PCR, and TCRdb kept only the in-frame ones, dropping some. The repertoire has about 81,000 clones, 70% to 90% of them found once; the top ten carry 5.6%. The sample here was peripheral blood, taken 28 days after the second AZD1222 dose. These receptors all stem from an adult who received the AZD1222 COVID-19 vaccine.

The J gene is TRBJ2-2, the V gene TRBV5-4; D is undetermined. CDR1 and CDR2 (germline): SGHNT, YYREEE (reference sequence). The CDR3 spans 13 residues. V lost 0 bases and J lost 10, with 10 bases in between. The CDR3 DNA reads TGTGCCAGCAGCTTGGCCTGGAGTGAGGAGCTGTTTTTT. This encodes CASSLAWSEELFF.

The chain joins TRBV30 to TRBJ1-2, with D perhaps matching TRBD1 (5 bases). The V gene lost 7 bases and the J gene lost 8 bases, with 17 bases spanning the gap. This CDR3 has 12 residues. Germline values: CDR1 GTSNPN, CDR2 SVGIG (reference sequence). The CDR3 loop reads CASSVGARGYTF. The DNA for the CDR3 is TGTGCCTCCTCCGTAGGGGCCCGGGGCTACACCTTC.

The J gene is TRBJ2-7, the V gene TRBV7-8; 8 nucleotides line up with TRBD1. Trimming at V came to 7 bases and at J to 6 bases, leaving 14 bases not matched to a gene. Looked up from germline, CDR1 is SGHVS and CDR2 is FQNEAQ. CDR3 length: 15 amino acids. The CDR3 sequence is CASTPDRAQRSEQYF. The CDR3 DNA reads as TGTGCCAGCACCCCGGACAGGGCCCAAAGGTCCGAGCAGTACTTC.

The CDR3 region is CAIGPFQDAQYF. CDR3 DNA: TGTGCCATCGGACCTTTTCAGGATGCGCAGTATTTT. The chain employs TRBV10-3 and TRBJ2-3, with unresolved D. V lost 8 bases and J 10 bases, leaving 16 bases between the germline ends. Looked up from germline, CDR1 is ENHRY and CDR2 is SYGVKD. The CDR3 extends over 12 amino acids.

V gene TRBV29-1 combines with J gene TRBJ2-7, with TRBD2 identical over 12 bases. Germline lookup yields CDR1 SQVTM and CDR2 ANQGSEA. This CDR3 has 15 amino acids. Trimming cost V 7 bases and J 1 base; bases outside gene matches: 8. This CDR3 reads CSARAGTSGSYEQYF. In DNA form, the CDR3 reads TGCAGCGCGCGAGCCGGGACTAGCGGGTCCTACGAGCAGTACTTC.

This clone was counted only a few times. The CDR3 nucleotides are TGTGCCACCCTGGGACAGCCTACCTACGAGCAGTACTTC. Its protein is CATLGQPTYEQYF. The chain carries TRBV28 and TRBJ2-7, with 7 bases identical to TRBD1. The V gene end was trimmed by 10 bases and the J gene end by 2 bases; junction bases not matched to a gene: 8. Germline V lookup: CDR1 MDHEN, CDR2 SYDVKM. This CDR3 is built from 13 residues.

This chain links TRBV30 with TRBJ2-3, with 8 bases that match TRBD2. Germline-derived CDR1 and CDR2 are GTSNPN and SVGIG (reference sequence). V lost 5 bases and J lost 4; bases outside the gene matches: 8. This CDR3 spans 14 amino acids. CDR3 region: CAWSSGSGADTQYF. The CDR3 region has the DNA TGTGCCTGGTCCAGCGGGAGCGGGGCAGATACGCAGTATTTT.

V and J are TRBV12-3 or TRBV12-4 and TRBJ1-6; no reliable D call. V gave up 6 bases and J gave up 10 bases, with 13 bases separating them. CDR3 size: 13 residues. The CDR3, as DNA: TGTGCCAGCAGACGGGCCCCGGGGTCACCCCTCCACTTT. This gives the protein CASRRAPGSPLHF.

The gene calls are TRBV25-1 and TRBJ2-7, with D uncertain. The germline CDR1 and CDR2 sequences are MGHDK and SYGVNS. The CDR3 totals 12 residues. V lost 5 bases and J 3 bases, leaving 8 bases between the germline ends. The CDR3: CASSRGNYEQYF. In DNA form, the CDR3 reads TGTGCCAGCAGTCGTGGGAACTACGAGCAGTACTTC.

This clone was recorded only once. The chain couples TRBV5-6 to TRBJ1-4, with D possibly TRBD1 on 6 matching bases. V was cut by 2 bases and J by 6 bases, with 11 bases left in between. The CDR3 loop spans 14 amino acids. Germline V gene lookup returns CDR1 SGHDT and CDR2 YYEEEE. The CDR3, as DNA: TGTGCCAGCAGCTTTCGGGGGCGGGATGAAAAACTGTTTTTT. Translating gives CASSFRGRDEKLFF.

The chain employs TRBV27 and TRBJ2-5; D is perhaps TRBD1 (6 bases). Trimming took 4 bases from V and 5 from J, leaving 14 bases between them. The CDR3 consists of 14 residues. Germline V CDR1 and CDR2: MNHEY, SMNVEV (reference sequence). Here the CDR3 reads CASSSLGARETQYF. CDR3 nucleotides: TGTGCCAGCAGTTCGTTGGGGGCAAGGGAGACCCAGTACTTC.

This chain joins TRBV9 and TRBJ2-7, with a tentative D call TRBD2 (6 bases). The CDR3 is 17 residues long. Germline CDR1 SGDLS, CDR2 YYNGEE. Trimming pared 0 bases from V and 1 base from J, leaving 17 bases between. The CDR3 bases are TGTGCCAGCAGCGTAGGATTGGGGGACTTTGGGTCCTACGAGCAGTACTTC. This codes for CASSVGLGDFGSYEQYF.

The V and J genes are TRBV29-1 and TRBJ1-6; 11 nucleotides align to TRBD1. The CDR3 runs 13 residues. V was clipped by 5 bases and J by 7 bases; unmatched bases: 1. The germline V gene encodes CDR1 SQVTM and CDR2 ANQGSEA. The CDR3 sequence is CSVRTGGNSPLHF. The CDR3 bases are TGCAGCGTTCGGACAGGGGGCAATTCACCCCTCCACTTT. Together with reference TRBV29-1 and TRBJ1-6, the CDR3 gives the full variable domain: SAVISQKPSRDICQRGTSLTIQCQVDSQVTMMFWYRQQPGQSLTLIATANQGSEATYESGFVIDKFPISRPNLTFSTLTVSNMSPEDSSIYLCSVRTGGNSPLHFGNGTRLTVT.

This clone appeared a few times. The V call is TRBV28, the J call TRBJ2-7, with 8 nucleotides matching TRBD1. The J segment lost 7 bases and the V segment lost 6 bases, leaving 11 bases of the junction unmatched. In germline, CDR1 is MDHEN, CDR2 SYDVKM. There are 14 residues in the CDR3. CDR3 residues: CASSPQGAELEQYF. CDR3 DNA sequence: TGTGCCAGCAGCCCCCAGGGGGCGGAACTGGAGCAGTACTTC.

Comment on this clone: This same CDR3 is encoded by further DNA sequences in the sample. The chain couples TRBV27 to TRBJ2-7, with a tentative D call TRBD1 (6 bases). V gave up 5 bases and J gave up 3 bases, with 11 bases separating them. The CDR3 has 13 residues. Germline V lookup: CDR1 MNHEY, CDR2 SMNVEV (reference sequence). The CDR3 loop is CASSLGTNYEQYF. The CDR3 DNA reads TGTGCCAGCAGTCTCGGGACAAACTACGAGCAGTACTTC.

This clone occurred once. V and J are TRBV9 and TRBJ2-3; D perhaps matches TRBD1 (6 bases). Trimming pared 4 bases from V and 1 base from J, leaving 10 bases between. From germline, CDR1 is SGDLS and CDR2 YYNGEE. This CDR3 is built from 14 residues. CDR3 sequence (DNA): TGTGCCAGCAGCCCTCGGACAGGCACAGATACGCAGTATTTT. This sequence encodes CASSPRTGTDTQYF.

The gene calls are TRBV6-1 and TRBJ2-5, with a possible D match to TRBD2 (6 bases). The ends were cut back, 8 bases at V and 5 bases at J, with 12 bases in the middle. The CDR3 is 12 residues long. Germline lookup yields CDR1 MNHNS and CDR2 SASEGT. The CDR3, as DNA: TGTGCCAGCCAACTAGCCCCCGAGACCCAGTACTTC. It codes for CASQLAPETQYF.

This clone was observed a single time. The chain carries TRBV27 and TRBJ1-6; D not certain. Per germline, CDR1 MNHEY and CDR2 SMNVEV (reference sequence). The CDR3 sequence is 15 residues long. With 1 base removed from V and 6 bases from J, the gap between germline ends came to 10 bases. DNA of the CDR3: TGTGCCAGCAGTTTATTCCAGCCGCCTAATTCACCCCTCCACTTT. Its translation: CASSLFQPPNSPLHF.

V usage is TRBV30 and J usage is TRBJ2-3, with unresolved D. The CDR3 extends over 11 amino acids. Germline lookup yields CDR1 GTSNPN and CDR2 SVGIG (reference sequence). Between the trimmed V and J ends, which lost 4 bases and 14 bases, there was a span of 16 bases. Here the CDR3 DNA reads TGTGCCTGGAAGGGCCAAATAGAGCCGTATTTT. It codes for CAWKGQIEPYF.

The V and J genes are TRBV12-3 or TRBV12-4 and TRBJ2-5; tentative D call: TRBD2 (6 bases). The CDR3 spans 12 residues. The V end was cut by 10 bases, the J end by 1 base, with 10 bases between. In DNA form, the CDR3 reads TGTGCCACCTCAGCGGGCCAAGAGACCCAGTACTTC. The encoded protein is CATSAGQETQYF.

The chain joins TRBV5-5 to TRBJ2-7; TRBD2 is a possible D gene (6 bases). CDR3 size: 11 residues. Germline CDR1 and CDR2: SGHKS and YYEKEE (reference sequence). The germline V and J ends were trimmed by 6 bases and 5 bases, with 9 bases remaining between them. CDR3 loop: CASTRGNEQYF. The DNA for the CDR3 is TGTGCCAGCACCCGGGGGAACGAGCAGTACTTC.

This rearrangement joins TRBV4-3 to TRBJ2-3; possibly TRBD2 for D (6 bases). Trimming shortened V by 3 bases and J by 0 bases, and 13 bases separated the two germline ends. Germline V gives CDR1 LGHNA, CDR2 YSLEER. The CDR3 is made up of 16 amino acids. CDR3 nucleotide sequence: TGCGCCAGCAGCCAGTTAGCGGTTCCTAGCACAGATACGCAGTATTTT. It encodes CASSQLAVPSTDTQYF.

In its sample, this clone was seen a few times. This chain links TRBV5-1 with TRBJ1-1; D unclear. Germline CDR1 is SGHRS and CDR2 is YFSETQ. The CDR3 contains 13 residues. Between the trimmed V and J ends, which lost 1 base and 3 bases, there was a span of 7 bases. CDR3 protein: CASSLRWDTEAFF. DNA for the CDR3: TGCGCCAGCAGCTTGAGATGGGACACTGAAGCTTTCTTT.